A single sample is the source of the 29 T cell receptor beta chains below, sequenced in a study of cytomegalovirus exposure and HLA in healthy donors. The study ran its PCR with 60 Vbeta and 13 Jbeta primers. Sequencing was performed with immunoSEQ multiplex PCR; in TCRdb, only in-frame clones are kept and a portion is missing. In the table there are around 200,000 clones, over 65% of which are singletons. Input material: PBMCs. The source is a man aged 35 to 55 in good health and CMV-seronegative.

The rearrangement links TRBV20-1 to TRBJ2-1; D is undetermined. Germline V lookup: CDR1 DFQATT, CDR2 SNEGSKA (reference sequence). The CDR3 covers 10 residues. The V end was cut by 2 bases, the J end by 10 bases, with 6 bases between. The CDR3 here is CSARLEEQFF. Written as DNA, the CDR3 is TGCAGTGCTAGACTGGAGGAGCAGTTCTTC.

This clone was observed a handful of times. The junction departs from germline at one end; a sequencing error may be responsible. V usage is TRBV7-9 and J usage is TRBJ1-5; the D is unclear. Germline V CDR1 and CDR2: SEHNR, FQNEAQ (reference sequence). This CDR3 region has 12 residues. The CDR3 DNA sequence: TGTTCCAGCAGCAATCCGAATCAGCCCCAGCATTTT. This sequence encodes CSSSNPNQPQHF.

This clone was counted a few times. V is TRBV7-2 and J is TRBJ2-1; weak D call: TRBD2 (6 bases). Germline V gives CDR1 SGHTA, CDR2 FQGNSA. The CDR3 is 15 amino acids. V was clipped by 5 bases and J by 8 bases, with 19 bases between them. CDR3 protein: CASSLRRGGLDEQFF. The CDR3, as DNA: TGTGCCAGCAGCCTTCGGAGGGGCGGCCTCGATGAGCAGTTCTTC. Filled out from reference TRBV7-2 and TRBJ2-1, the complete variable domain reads GAGVSQSPSNKVTEKGKDVELRCDPISGHTALYWYRQSLGQGLEFLIYFQGNSAPDKSGLPSDRFSAERTGGSVSTLTIQRTQQEDSAVYLCASSLRRGGLDEQFFGPGTRLTVL.

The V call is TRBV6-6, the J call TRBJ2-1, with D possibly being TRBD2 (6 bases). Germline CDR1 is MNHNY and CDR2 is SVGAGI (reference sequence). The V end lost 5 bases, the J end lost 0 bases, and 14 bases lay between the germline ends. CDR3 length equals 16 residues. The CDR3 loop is CASSKTGESSYNEQFF. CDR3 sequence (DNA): TGTGCCAGCAGTAAAACGGGGGAGAGCTCCTACAATGAGCAGTTCTTC.

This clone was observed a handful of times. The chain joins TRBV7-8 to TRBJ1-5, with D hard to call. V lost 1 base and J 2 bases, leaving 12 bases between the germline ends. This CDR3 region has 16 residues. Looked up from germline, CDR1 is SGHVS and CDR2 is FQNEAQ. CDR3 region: CASSLVWWGGNQPQHF. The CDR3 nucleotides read TGTGCCAGCAGCTTAGTATGGTGGGGAGGCAATCAGCCCCAGCATTTT.

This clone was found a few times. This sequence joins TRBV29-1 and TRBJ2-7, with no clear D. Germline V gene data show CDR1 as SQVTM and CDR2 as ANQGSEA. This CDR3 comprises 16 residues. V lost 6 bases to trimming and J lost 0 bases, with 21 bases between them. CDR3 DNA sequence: TGCAGCGTACTTCCTACGACCAAGCCGGGCTCCTACGAGCAGTACTTC. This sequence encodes CSVLPTTKPGSYEQYF.

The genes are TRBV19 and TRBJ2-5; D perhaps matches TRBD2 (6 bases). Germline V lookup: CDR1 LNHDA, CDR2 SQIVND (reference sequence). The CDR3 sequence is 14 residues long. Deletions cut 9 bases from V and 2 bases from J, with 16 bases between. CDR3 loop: CASSLFAGQETQYF. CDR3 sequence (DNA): TGTGCCAGCAGTCTCTTCGCGGGGCAAGAGACCCAGTACTTC.

The CDR3 protein is CASSLAAGDGEQYF. The CDR3 DNA sequence: TGTGCCAGCAGCTTAGCGGCGGGGGATGGCGAGCAGTACTTC. This chain connects TRBV7-2 to TRBJ2-7; 7 nucleotides match TRBD2. This CDR3 has 14 amino acids. Germline V gene data show CDR1 as SGHTA and CDR2 as FQGNSA. The ends lost 0 bases at V and 6 bases at J; junction bases unmatched: 5.

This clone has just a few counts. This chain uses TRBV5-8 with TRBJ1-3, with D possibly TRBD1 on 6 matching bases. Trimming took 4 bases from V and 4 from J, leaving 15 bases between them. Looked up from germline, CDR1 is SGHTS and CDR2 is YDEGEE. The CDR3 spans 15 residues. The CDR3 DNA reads TGTGCCAGCAGCCGATACGGACAGCCAGGAAACACCATATATTTT. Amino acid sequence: CASSRYGQPGNTIYF.

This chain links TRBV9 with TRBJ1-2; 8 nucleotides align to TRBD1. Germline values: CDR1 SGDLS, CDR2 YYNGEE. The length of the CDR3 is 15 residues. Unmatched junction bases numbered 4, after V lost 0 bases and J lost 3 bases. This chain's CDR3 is CASSVGSGGYYGYTF. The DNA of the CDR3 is TGTGCCAGCAGCGTAGGTTCAGGGGGCTACTATGGCTACACCTTC.

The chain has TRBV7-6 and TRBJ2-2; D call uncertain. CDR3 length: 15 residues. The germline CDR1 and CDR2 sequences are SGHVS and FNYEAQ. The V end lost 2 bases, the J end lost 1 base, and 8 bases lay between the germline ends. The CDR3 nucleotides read TGTGCCAGCAGCTTAACTTCCGGGAACACCGGGGAGCTGTTTTTT. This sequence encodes CASSLTSGNTGELFF. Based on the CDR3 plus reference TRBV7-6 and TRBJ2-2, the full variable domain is GAGVSQSPRYKVTKRGQDVALRCDPISGHVSLYWYRQALGQGPEFLTYFNYEAQQDKSGLPNDRFSAERPEGSISTLTIQRTEQRDSAMYRCASSLTSGNTGELFFGEGSRLTVL.

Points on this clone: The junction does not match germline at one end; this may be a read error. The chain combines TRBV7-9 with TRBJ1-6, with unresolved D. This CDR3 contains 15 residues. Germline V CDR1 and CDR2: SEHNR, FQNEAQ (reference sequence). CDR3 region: CSSSLAGVINSPLHF. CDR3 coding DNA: TGTTCCAGCAGCTTAGCCGGAGTAATTAATTCACCCCTCCACTTT.

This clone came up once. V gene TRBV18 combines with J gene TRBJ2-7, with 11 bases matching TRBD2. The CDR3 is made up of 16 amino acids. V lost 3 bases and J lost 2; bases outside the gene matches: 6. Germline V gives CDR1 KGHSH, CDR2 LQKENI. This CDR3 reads CASSPRLAGKTYEQYF. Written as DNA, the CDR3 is TGTGCCAGCTCACCCAGACTAGCGGGGAAAACCTACGAGCAGTACTTC. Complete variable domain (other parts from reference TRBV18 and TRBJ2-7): NAGVMQNPRHLVRRRGQEARLRCSPMKGHSHVYWYRQLPEEGLKFMVYLQKENIIDESGMPKERFSAEFPKEGPSILRIQQVVRGDSAAYFCASSPRLAGKTYEQYFGPGTRLTVT.

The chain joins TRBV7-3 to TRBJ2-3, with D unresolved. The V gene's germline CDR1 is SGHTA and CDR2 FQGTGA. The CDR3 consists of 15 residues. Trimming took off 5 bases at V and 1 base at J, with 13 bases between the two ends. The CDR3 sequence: CASSRTQTGTDTQYF. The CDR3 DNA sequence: TGTGCCAGCAGCCGAACACAGACCGGCACAGATACGCAGTATTTT.

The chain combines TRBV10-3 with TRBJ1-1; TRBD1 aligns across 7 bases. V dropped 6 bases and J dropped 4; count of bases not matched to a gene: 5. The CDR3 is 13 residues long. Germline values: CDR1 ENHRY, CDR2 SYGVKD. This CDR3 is CAIRQGGSTEAFF. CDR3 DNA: TGTGCCATCAGGCAGGGGGGAAGCACTGAAGCTTTCTTT.

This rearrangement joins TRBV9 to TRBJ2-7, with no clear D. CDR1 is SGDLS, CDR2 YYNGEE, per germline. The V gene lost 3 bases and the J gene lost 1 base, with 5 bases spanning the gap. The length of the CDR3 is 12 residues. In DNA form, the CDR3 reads TGTGCCAGCAGCGGTTTATCCTACGAGCAGTACTTC. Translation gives CASSGLSYEQYF. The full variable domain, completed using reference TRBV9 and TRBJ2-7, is DSGVTQTPKHLITATGQRVTLRCSPRSGDLSVYWYQQSLDQGLQFLIQYYNGEERAKGNILERFSAQQFPDLHSELNLSSLELGDSALYFCASSGLSYEQYFGPGTRLTVT.

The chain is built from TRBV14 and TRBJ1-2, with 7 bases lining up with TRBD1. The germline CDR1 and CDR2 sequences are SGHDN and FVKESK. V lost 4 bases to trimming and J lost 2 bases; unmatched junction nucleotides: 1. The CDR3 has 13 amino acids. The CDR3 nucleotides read TGTGCCAGCAGCCCGACAGGGAACTATGGCTACACCTTC. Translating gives CASSPTGNYGYTF.

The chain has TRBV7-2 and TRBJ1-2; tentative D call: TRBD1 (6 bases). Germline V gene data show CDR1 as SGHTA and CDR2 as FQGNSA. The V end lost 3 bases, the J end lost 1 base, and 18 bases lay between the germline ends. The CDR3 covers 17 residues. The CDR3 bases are TGTGCCAGCAGCTTTAGGGGGGGCTTAGGGGGTAACTATGGCTACACCTTC. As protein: CASSFRGGLGGNYGYTF.

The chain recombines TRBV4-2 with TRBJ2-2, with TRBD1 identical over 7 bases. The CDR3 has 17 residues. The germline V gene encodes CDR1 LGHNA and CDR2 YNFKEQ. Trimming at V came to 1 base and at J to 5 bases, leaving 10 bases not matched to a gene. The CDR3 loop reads CASSQVVGDSVTGELFF. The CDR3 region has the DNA TGTGCCAGCAGCCAAGTGGTAGGGGACAGCGTTACCGGGGAGCTGTTTTTT.

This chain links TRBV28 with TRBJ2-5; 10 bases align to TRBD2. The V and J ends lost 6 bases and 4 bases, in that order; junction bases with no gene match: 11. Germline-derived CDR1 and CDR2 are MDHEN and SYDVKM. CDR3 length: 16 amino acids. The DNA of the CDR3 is TGTGCCAGCAGAACAAGCGGGAGGGGGTTTTCAGAGACCCAGTACTTC. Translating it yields CASRTSGRGFSETQYF.

The CDR3 here is CASSQSRGNQPQHF. The DNA of the CDR3 is TGTGCCAGCAGCCAAAGCAGGGGGAATCAGCCCCAGCATTTT. This rearrangement joins TRBV4-2 to TRBJ1-5; 7 positions agree with TRBD1. The CDR3 extends over 14 amino acids. V shed 2 bases, J shed 4 bases, and the junction held 2 bases outside the gene matches. CDR1 and CDR2 from the germline V gene are LGHNA and YNFKEQ.

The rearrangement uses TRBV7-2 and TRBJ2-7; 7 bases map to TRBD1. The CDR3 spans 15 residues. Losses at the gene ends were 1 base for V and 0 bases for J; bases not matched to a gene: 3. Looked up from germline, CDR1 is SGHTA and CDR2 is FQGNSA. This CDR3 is CASSLEDRSSYEQYF. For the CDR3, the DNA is TGTGCCAGCAGCTTAGAGGACAGGAGCTCCTACGAGCAGTACTTC.

The chain's CDR3 is CASSRGLAGTYNEQFF. Here the CDR3 DNA reads TGTGCCAGCTCACGGGGACTAGCGGGAACCTACAATGAGCAGTTCTTC. The V call is TRBV18, the J call TRBJ2-1; 13 bases map to TRBD2. Trimming took 4 bases from V and 2 from J; bases not matched to a gene: 2. Germline CDR1 is KGHSH and CDR2 is LQKENI. The CDR3 covers 16 residues. The full variable domain, with the rest looked up from reference TRBV18 and TRBJ2-1, is NAGVMQNPRHLVRRRGQEARLRCSPMKGHSHVYWYRQLPEEGLKFMVYLQKENIIDESGMPKERFSAEFPKEGPSILRIQQVVRGDSAAYFCASSRGLAGTYNEQFFGPGTRLTVL.

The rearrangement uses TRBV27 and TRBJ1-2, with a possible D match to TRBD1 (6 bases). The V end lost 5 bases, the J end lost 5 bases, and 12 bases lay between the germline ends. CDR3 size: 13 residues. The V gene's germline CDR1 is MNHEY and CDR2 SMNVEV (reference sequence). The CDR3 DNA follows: TGTGCCAGCAGTCCCCACAGGGTATATGGCTACACCTTC. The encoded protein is CASSPHRVYGYTF.

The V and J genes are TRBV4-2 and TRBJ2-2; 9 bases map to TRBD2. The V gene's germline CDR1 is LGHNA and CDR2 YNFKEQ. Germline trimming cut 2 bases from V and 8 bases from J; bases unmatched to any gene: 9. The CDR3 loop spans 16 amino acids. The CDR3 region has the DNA TGTGCCAGCAGCCAACTCCCGGGACTAGCATCGGGGGAGCTGTTTTTT. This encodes CASSQLPGLASGELFF.

The DNA of the CDR3 is TGTGCCAGCAGCCGGACAGGGAGGGGCAATGAGCAGTTCTTC. Its protein product is CASSRTGRGNEQFF. This chain joins TRBV7-3 and TRBJ2-1, with D possibly TRBD1 on 8 matching bases. Trimming shortened V by 5 bases and J by 6 bases, and 14 bases separated the two germline ends. Germline-derived CDR1 and CDR2 are SGHTA and FQGTGA. The CDR3 consists of 14 residues. Looking up the rest from reference TRBV7-3 and TRBJ2-1 gives the full variable domain: GAGVSQTPSNKVTEKGKYVELRCDPISGHTALYWYRQSLGQGPEFLIYFQGTGAADDSGLPNDRFFAVRPEGSVSTLKIQRTERGDSAVYLCASSRTGRGNEQFFGPGTRLTVL.

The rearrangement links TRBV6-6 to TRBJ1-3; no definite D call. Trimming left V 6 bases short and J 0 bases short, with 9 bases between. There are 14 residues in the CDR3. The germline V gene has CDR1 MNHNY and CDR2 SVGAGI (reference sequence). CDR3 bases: TGTGCCAGCAGCCCCGAGGTCTCTGGAAACACCATATATTTT. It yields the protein CASSPEVSGNTIYF.

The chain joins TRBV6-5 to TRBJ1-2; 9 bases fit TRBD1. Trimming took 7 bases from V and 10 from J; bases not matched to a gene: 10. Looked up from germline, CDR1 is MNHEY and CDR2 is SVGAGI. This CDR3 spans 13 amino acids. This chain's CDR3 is CASTNHRGRDYTF. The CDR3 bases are TGTGCCAGCACGAACCACAGGGGGCGAGACTACACCTTC.

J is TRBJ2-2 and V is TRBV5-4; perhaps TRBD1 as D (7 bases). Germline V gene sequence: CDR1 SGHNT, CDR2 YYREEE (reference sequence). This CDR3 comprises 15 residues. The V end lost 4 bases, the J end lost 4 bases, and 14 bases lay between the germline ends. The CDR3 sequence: CASSQGGKVTGELFF. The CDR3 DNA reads TGTGCCAGCAGCCAGGGGGGTAAAGTCACCGGGGAGCTGTTTTTT.